The 10 T cell receptor beta chains below were found in one sample sequenced in a study of shared clonotypes between healthy human individuals (dated by TCRdb to 2020 to 2021). The receptor library was made with the immunoSEQ multiplex PCR assay. TCRdb obtained this table from immuneACCESS and retained in-frame rearrangements with V and J assigned. These tables miss some clones; where compared with another copy, unresolved V genes account for less than half of the shortfall, and the remainder is unexplained. The sample table contains 2 million to 2.5 million clones; only one count was recorded for approximately 94% of them. The ten largest clones take up about 1.8% of the sample. For the CD8 naive samples, CD45RO-negative cells were positively selected for CCR7, yielding a CD45RA+CCR7+ population from which TemRA cells were excluded. The source material was naive CD8+ T cells from PBMCs. Per the publication, the cell subset or site label means: CD45RA+CCR7+. The receptors were gathered from a man younger than 35 in good health. Some clones in this sample may be carry-over from other donors' samples.

V usage is TRBV11-2 and J usage is TRBJ2-3; TRBD2 is a possible D gene (6 bases). The CDR3 runs to 16 residues. Per germline, CDR1 SGHAT and CDR2 FQNNGV. V was cut by 7 bases and J by 2 bases, with 19 bases left in between. CDR3 sequence (DNA): TGTGCCAGCACCAATGAGGTGGGACTGACCACAGATACGCAGTATTTT. Residues: CASTNEVGLTTDTQYF.

J is TRBJ1-5 and V is TRBV7-2; no clear D. The CDR3 runs to 17 residues. The germline gives CDR1 SGHTA, CDR2 FQGNSA. The V end lost 1 base, the J end lost 0 bases, and 13 bases lay between the germline ends. Here the CDR3 DNA reads TGTGCCAGCAGCTTAGGGAACAGTCCATATAGCAATCAGCCCCAGCATTTT. This encodes CASSLGNSPYSNQPQHF.

This rearrangement joins TRBV19 to TRBJ2-7; 8 positions agree with TRBD2. CDR1 LNHDA and CDR2 SQIVND come from the germline V gene (reference sequence). The CDR3 covers 15 residues. The ends lost 0 bases at V and 6 bases at J; junction bases unmatched: 7. CDR3 protein: CASSIETGLEIEQYF. For the CDR3, the DNA is TGTGCCAGTAGTATAGAGACGGGACTAGAAATCGAGCAGTACTTC.

This rearrangement joins TRBV11-1 to TRBJ2-7; D unresolved. Trimming shortened V by 1 base and J by 3 bases, and 13 bases separated the two germline ends. Germline CDR1 is SGHAT and CDR2 is FQDESV (reference sequence). The CDR3 runs to 15 residues. The CDR3 DNA is TGTGCCAGCAGCTTAGAGCCTTCTGGGGTCTACGAGCAGTACTTC. Translating it yields CASSLEPSGVYEQYF.

This rearrangement joins TRBV27 to TRBJ2-7, with 7 positions matching TRBD2. The V gene's germline CDR1 is MNHEY and CDR2 SMNVEV (reference sequence). The CDR3 length is 18 residues. J lost 5 bases, V lost 0 bases, and 16 bases had no gene match. CDR3: CASSLSPPMGEGPNEQYF. The CDR3 nucleotides read TGTGCCAGCAGTTTATCCCCCCCTATGGGGGAGGGCCCCAACGAGCAGTACTTC.

A note on this clone: Other nucleotide sequences in the sample specify the same CDR3. The gene calls are TRBV27 and TRBJ2-1, with unresolved D. CDR3 length: 15 residues. The V end lost 3 bases, the J end lost 0 bases, and 9 bases lay between the germline ends. CDR1 is MNHEY and CDR2 is SMNVEV in the germline V gene (reference sequence). The CDR3 nucleotides are TGTGCCAGCAGTTTGGGTCCGATCTCCTACAATGAGCAGTTCTTC. This gives the protein CASSLGPISYNEQFF.

This chain links TRBV7-3 with TRBJ2-1; D is undetermined. CDR1 and CDR2 (germline): SGHTA, FQGTGA. Trimming shortened V by 2 bases and J by 9 bases, and 11 bases separated the two germline ends. The CDR3 totals 13 residues. CDR3 DNA sequence: TGTGCCAGCAGCTTACATTCTACGATTGAGCAGTTCTTC. Its translation is CASSLHSTIEQFF.

The chain joins TRBV30 to TRBJ1-5; the D gene is possibly TRBD1 (5 bases). V gave up 1 base and J gave up 3 bases, with 7 bases separating them. The CDR3 covers 13 residues. CDR1 is GTSNPN and CDR2 is SVGIG in the germline V gene (reference sequence). The CDR3, as DNA: TGTGCCTGGAGTGGGGGGAACAATCAGCCCCAGCATTTT. Protein product: CAWSGGNNQPQHF.

The CDR3 region has the DNA TGTGCCAGCAGCGGTATGATGAGGGGAGCCGTCTACGAGCAGTACTTC. The encoded protein is CASSGMMRGAVYEQYF. The chain carries TRBV7-9 and TRBJ2-7; D tentatively reads TRBD1 or TRBD2 (5 bases each). Germline loops: CDR1 SEHNR, CDR2 FQNEAQ (reference sequence). Between the trimmed V and J ends, which lost 5 bases and 3 bases, there was a span of 20 bases. The CDR3 is 16 amino acids.

The chain carries TRBV28 and TRBJ2-7, with TRBD1 matching 8 bases. CDR1 and CDR2 (germline): MDHEN, SYDVKM. This CDR3 has 16 amino acids. The J segment lost 0 bases and the V segment lost 6 bases, leaving 10 bases of the junction unmatched. The CDR3 protein is CASRPRTGSVSYEQYF. The CDR3 DNA reads as TGTGCCAGCAGACCCAGGACAGGGAGTGTCTCCTACGAGCAGTACTTC.